The 20 T cell receptor beta chains below come from one sample, sequenced in a study of T-cell reconstitution after alpha-beta-depleted transplantation in children. The TCRbeta library incorporated unique molecular identifiers. TCRdb re-derived calls from the PCR reads in MiXCR, one entry per CDR3 protein. The data hold around 200,000 distinct CDR3 sequences, with roughly 8.3% observed a single time. Sequenced here: PBMCs, mostly from graft donor cells, sampled 360 days after TCRalphabeta/CD19-depleted stem cell transplant. The receptor set was obtained from a male patient under 10 years old who had a stem cell transplant for acute myeloid leukemia, so the T cells may come from the graft donor.

This clonotype was recorded many times. The chain links TRBV6-2 or TRBV6-3 to TRBJ1-1, with D maybe TRBD1 (6 bases). Trimming took 6 bases from V and 11 from J, leaving 16 bases between them. The CDR3 runs to 12 residues. Germline CDR1 reads MNHEY; CDR2 reads SVGEGT. CDR3 nucleotides: TGTGCCAGCAGGCCTGGGGGCGCATCTGCTTTCTTT. This codes for CASRPGGASAFF.

V gene TRBV6-2 or TRBV6-3 combines with J gene TRBJ2-5; D may be TRBD2 (6 bases). CDR3 length: 16 amino acids. Germline-derived CDR1 and CDR2 are MNHEY and SVGEGT. V was trimmed by 0 bases and J by 2 bases, leaving 13 bases between them. CDR3 in amino acids: CASSYSGGLNQETQYF. The CDR3 DNA reads as TGTGCCAGCAGTTACTCGGGAGGATTGAATCAAGAGACCCAGTACTTC.

In its sample, this clonotype was seen many times. The chain carries TRBV12-5 and TRBJ2-3; D is uncertain. The V end lost 8 bases, the J end lost 2 bases, and 11 bases lay between the germline ends. The germline V gene encodes CDR1 LGHNT and CDR2 FRNRAP. The CDR3 totals 13 residues. Here the CDR3 DNA reads TGTGCTAGTCATGACCCTGCCACAGATACGCAGTATTTT. Its protein is CASHDPATDTQYF.

The table lists this clonotype with many counts. The chain couples TRBV5-1 to TRBJ2-3; 10 bases are a match to TRBD2. There are 16 residues in the CDR3. The ends lost 4 bases at V and 2 bases at J; junction bases unmatched: 7. Germline CDR1 is SGHRS and CDR2 is YFSETQ. CDR3 loop: CASSSTSGENTDTQYF. CDR3 bases: TGCGCCAGCAGCAGCACTAGCGGGGAAAACACAGATACGCAGTATTTT.

This clonotype was picked up many times. This chain links TRBV11-1 with TRBJ2-7; 8 bases match TRBD1. V was clipped by 5 bases and J by 3 bases; unmatched bases: 6. Germline V gene lookup returns CDR1 SGHAT and CDR2 FQDESV (reference sequence). The CDR3 consists of 14 residues. CDR3 DNA: TGTGCCAGCAGCCCCGGGACAGGTAACTACGAGCAGTACGTC. Translation gives CASSPGTGNYEQYV.

The gene calls are TRBV5-1 and TRBJ1-1; no firm D call. Germline V gene lookup returns CDR1 SGHRS and CDR2 YFSETQ. The ends were cut back, 1 base at V and 9 bases at J, with 10 bases in the middle. The CDR3 covers 12 residues. The CDR3 spells CASSLIFGQAFF. The CDR3 nucleotides are TGCGCCAGCAGCTTGATTTTCGGTCAAGCTTTCTTT.

This clonotype showed up many times. The V gene is TRBV5-1, the J gene TRBJ2-1, with TRBD2 identical over 14 bases. V lost 2 bases and J lost 11; bases outside the gene matches: 3. CDR1 and CDR2 (germline): SGHRS, YFSETQ. The CDR3 contains 14 residues. The CDR3 nucleotides read TGCGCCAGCAGCTTAGGGACTAGCGGGGGTCAGCAGTTCTTC. Translating gives CASSLGTSGGQQFF.

In this sample, this clonotype turned up a few times. The chain links TRBV4-3 to TRBJ2-3; 11 bases are a match to TRBD1. Germline CDR1 is LGHNA and CDR2 is YSLEER. The CDR3 has 16 amino acids. V gave up 0 bases and J gave up 4 bases; unmatched junction bases: 3. CDR3 region: CASSQDRGQGADTQYF. As DNA, the CDR3 is TGCGCCAGCAGCCAAGATAGGGGACAGGGGGCAGATACGCAGTATTTT.

This clonotype was recorded a few times. This chain uses TRBV11-2 with TRBJ2-1; 8 positions match TRBD2. This CDR3 contains 14 residues. Trimming cost V 4 bases and J 10 bases; bases outside gene matches: 9. CDR1 and CDR2 from the germline V gene are SGHAT and FQNNGV. The CDR3 reads CASSSLAEGSEQFF. The CDR3 region has the DNA TGTGCCAGCAGCTCACTAGCGGAGGGGTCGGAGCAGTTCTTC.

This clonotype was seen many times. This chain connects TRBV20-1 to TRBJ2-3, with a possible D match to TRBD2 (6 bases). Germline values: CDR1 DFQATT, CDR2 SNEGSKA (reference sequence). The CDR3 contains 16 residues. Trimming shortened V by 3 bases and J by 0 bases, and 16 bases separated the two germline ends. The CDR3 loop is CSARTRMGSSTDTQYF. CDR3 sequence (DNA): TGCAGTGCTAGGACTAGGATGGGTTCGAGCACAGATACGCAGTATTTT.

This clonotype was found many times. V gene TRBV18 combines with J gene TRBJ2-1; 8 bases match TRBD1. J was trimmed by 6 bases and V by 4 bases; bases with no gene match: 8. Germline CDR1 is KGHSH and CDR2 is LQKENI. The CDR3 spans 15 residues. The CDR3 reads CASSLYRGQANEQFF. The DNA for the CDR3 is TGTGCCAGCTCACTCTACCGGGGACAGGCCAATGAGCAGTTCTTC.

This clonotype has a count of ten or more. The V gene is TRBV7-6, the J gene TRBJ2-5; 14 bases line up with TRBD2. The CDR3 has 18 residues. Germline lookup yields CDR1 SGHVS and CDR2 FNYEAQ. With V trimmed by 0 bases and J by 4 bases, 7 bases remained unmatched. The CDR3 spells CASSLAGLAGDDGETQYF. CDR3 bases: TGTGCCAGCAGCTTAGCGGGACTAGCGGGAGATGATGGAGAGACCCAGTACTTC.

This clonotype was observed a few times. This sequence joins TRBV7-4 and TRBJ2-7; TRBD2 is a possible D gene (6 bases). The CDR3 length is 18 residues. From germline, CDR1 is SGHVT and CDR2 SQSDAQ. Trimming left V 2 bases short and J 3 bases short, with 23 bases between. The CDR3 DNA reads TGTGCCAGCAGCTTACAGGGCACGTCAGCGGAGGGGATCTACGAGCAGTACTTC. As protein: CASSLQGTSAEGIYEQYF. The complete variable domain, with remaining parts taken from reference TRBV7-4 and TRBJ2-7, reads GAGVSQSPRYKVAKRGRDVALRCDSISGHVTLYWYRQTLGQGSEVLTYSQSDAQRDKSGRPSGRFSAERPERSVSTLKIQRTEQGDSAVYLCASSLQGTSAEGIYEQYFGPGTRLTVT.

This chain links TRBV2 with TRBJ1-5; D is unresolved. This CDR3 spans 15 amino acids. Germline lookup yields CDR1 SNHLY and CDR2 FYNNEI. V was cut by 2 bases and J by 2 bases, with 10 bases left in between. In DNA form, the CDR3 reads TGTGCCAGCAGTGAACACAACATGGGCAATCAGCCCCAGCATTTT. This encodes CASSEHNMGNQPQHF. Full variable domain (missing parts from reference TRBV2 and TRBJ1-5): EPEVTQTPSHQVTQMGQEVILRCVPISNHLYFYWYRQILGQKVEFLVSFYNNEISEKSEIFDDQFSVERPDGSNFTLKIRSTKLEDSAMYFCASSEHNMGNQPQHFGDGTRLSIL.

Written as DNA, the CDR3 is TGTGCCAGCAGCCTACGACAGGGCGGAGGCACCGGGGAGCTGTTTTTT. Translating it yields CASSLRQGGGTGELFF. V is TRBV7-2 and J is TRBJ2-2, with 7 positions matching TRBD1. This CDR3 comprises 16 residues. Per the germline V gene, CDR1 is SGHTA and CDR2 is FQGNSA. V trimming: 5 bases; J trimming: 4 bases; junction bases outside the gene matches: 10. Combining the CDR3 with reference TRBV7-2 and TRBJ2-2 gives the whole variable domain GAGVSQSPSNKVTEKGKDVELRCDPISGHTALYWYRQSLGQGLEFLIYFQGNSAPDKSGLPSDRFSAERTGGSVSTLTIQRTQQEDSAVYLCASSLRQGGGTGELFFGEGSRLTVL.

The CDR3 loop is CASSSRDRPQETQYF. Here the CDR3 DNA reads TGTGCCAGCAGTTCACGGGACAGGCCCCAAGAGACCCAGTACTTC. The chain joins TRBV12-3 or TRBV12-4 to TRBJ2-5; the match to TRBD1 covers 8 bases. The trim removed 4 bases at V and 1 base at J, leaving 5 bases unmatched. This CDR3 is built from 15 residues.

On this clonotype: Here the CDR3 omits its conserved ending phenylalanine or tryptophan, so a read error is the likely source. The genes are TRBV28 and TRBJ1-2; no definite D call. The CDR3 spans 10 residues. V lost 4 bases to trimming and J lost 6 bases, with 3 bases between them. Germline CDR1 and CDR2: MDHEN and SYDVKM. In DNA form, the CDR3 reads TGTGCCAGCAGTTATAATGGCTACACCTGC. Its translation: CASSYNGYTC.

This clonotype was found many times. The chain has TRBV12-3 or TRBV12-4 and TRBJ2-5, with a possible D match to TRBD2 (6 bases). The CDR3 is 13 amino acids. V lost 4 bases to trimming and J lost 5 bases, with 11 bases between them. Here the CDR3 reads CASSWRGGETQYF. CDR3 sequence (DNA): TGTGCCAGCAGTTGGAGGGGCGGGGAGACCCAGTACTTC.

The chain combines TRBV4-3 with TRBJ1-5, with 7 positions matching TRBD1. Losses at the gene ends were 2 bases for V and 5 bases for J; bases not matched to a gene: 3. Per the germline V gene, CDR1 is LGHNA and CDR2 is YSLEER. CDR3 length: 14 amino acids. The DNA for the CDR3 is TGCGCCAGCAGCCAAAGGGACAGTGATCAGCCCCAGCATTTT. This sequence encodes CASSQRDSDQPQHF.

There are a few counts of this clonotype. For the CDR3, the DNA is TGCAGTGCTAGAGATCACGAAGGGGCTAGGGGCAATCAGCCCCAGCATTTT. Translating gives CSARDHEGARGNQPQHF. The chain is built from TRBV20-1 and TRBJ1-5; a weak D match, TRBD1 (5 bases). The CDR3 runs to 17 residues. The V gene lost 0 bases and the J gene lost 2 bases, with 17 bases spanning the gap. The germline CDR1 and CDR2 sequences are DFQATT and SNEGSKA (reference sequence).